These T cell receptor beta chains were read from a single sample in a study of persistence of HIV-infected CD4 T cells. Assay used: immunoSEQ multiplex PCR; TCRdb lists only in-frame clones, some missing. The table includes tens of thousands of clones, roughly 75% detected once. These receptors lack a known antigen. Sequenced material: CD4+ T cells sorted from PBMCs after approximately 20-hour stimulation, taken from a patient who received antiretroviral therapy. These receptors were obtained from an adult man with HIV who was CMV-seropositive. CDR3s include the opening cysteine and the closing phenylalanine or tryptophan. Each record gives: V gene, CDR3 length, J gene, D gene, clone size, CDR3 DNA, CDR3 protein. D genes are given only for firm matches. Not all rows give a size; the values are once, few, many and, for expanded clones, a class.

v_call: TRBV5-1; cdr3_length: 16; j_call: TRBJ2-2; d_call: .; clone_size: .; cdr3_nt: TGCGCCAGCAGCCCATTAGGGGACGCGAACACCGGGGAGCTGTTTTTT; cdr3_aa: CASSPLGDANTGELFF
v_call: TRBV24-1; cdr3_length: 17; j_call: TRBJ2-1; d_call: .; clone_size: .; cdr3_nt: TGTGCCACCAGTGATTCTCAGTTTCACCTCTACTACAATGAGCAGTTCTTC; cdr3_aa: CATSDSQFHLYYNEQFF
v_call: TRBV28; cdr3_length: 15; j_call: TRBJ1-1; d_call: .; clone_size: .; cdr3_nt: TGTGCCAGCAGTGAGCAGGGAAGAGGAAAGACTGAAGCTTTCTTT; cdr3_aa: CASSEQGRGKTEAFF
v_call: TRBV6-5; cdr3_length: 14; j_call: TRBJ1-2; d_call: .; clone_size: .; cdr3_nt: TGTGCCGTATCGAAAGGACAGTCGAGCTATGGCTACACCTTC; cdr3_aa: CAVSKGQSSYGYTF
v_call: TRBV3-1/TRBV3-2; cdr3_length: 15; j_call: TRBJ2-1; d_call: TRBD2; clone_size: .; cdr3_nt: TGTGCCAGCAGCCCCCTAACTAGCGCTTACAATGAGCAGTTCTTC; cdr3_aa: CASSPLTSAYNEQFF
v_call: TRBV15; cdr3_length: 13; j_call: TRBJ2-1; d_call: TRBD1; clone_size: .; cdr3_nt: TGTGCCACCAGCAGTGAGGCCGGGACAGGGCTCTTCTTC; cdr3_aa: CATSSEAGTGLFF
v_call: TRBV18; cdr3_length: 14; j_call: TRBJ1-6; d_call: .; clone_size: .; cdr3_nt: TGTGCCAGCTCACCCAGAGAACCCAATTCACCCCTCCACTTT; cdr3_aa: CASSPREPNSPLHF
v_call: TRBV6-6; cdr3_length: 14; j_call: TRBJ1-3; d_call: .; clone_size: .; cdr3_nt: TGTGCCAGCAGATCAGAGGGGACTGGAAACACCATATATTTT; cdr3_aa: CASRSEGTGNTIYF
v_call: TRBV9; cdr3_length: 14; j_call: TRBJ1-1; d_call: .; clone_size: .; cdr3_nt: TGTGCCAGCAGCGTAGTGGGGACGACAACTGAAGCTTTCTTT; cdr3_aa: CASSVVGTTTEAFF
v_call: TRBV5-1; cdr3_length: 16; j_call: TRBJ1-1; d_call: .; clone_size: .; cdr3_nt: TGCGCCAGCAGCTTGGTTACAGGGTCAATGAACACTGAAGCTTTCTTT; cdr3_aa: CASSLVTGSMNTEAFF
v_call: TRBV29-1; cdr3_length: 13; j_call: TRBJ1-4; d_call: .; clone_size: .; cdr3_nt: TGCAGCGTTAAAACAGGTTTTGATGAAAAACTGTTTTTT; cdr3_aa: CSVKTGFDEKLFF
v_call: TRBV28; cdr3_length: 15; j_call: TRBJ2-7; d_call: .; clone_size: .; cdr3_nt: TGTGCCAGCAGTTCGTCAGGGGTTACCAGATACGAGCAGTACTTC; cdr3_aa: CASSSSGVTRYEQYF
v_call: TRBV4-1; cdr3_length: 14; j_call: TRBJ1-2; d_call: .; clone_size: .; cdr3_nt: TGCGCCAGCAGCAAGAACAGGAGGGTCGGGAGCTACACCTTC; cdr3_aa: CASSKNRRVGSYTF
v_call: TRBV5-4; cdr3_length: 13; j_call: TRBJ2-7; d_call: TRBD1; clone_size: .; cdr3_nt: TGTGCCAGCAGCACCGACAGGGTTGGAGAGCAGTACTTC; cdr3_aa: CASSTDRVGEQYF
v_call: TRBV24-1; cdr3_length: 12; j_call: TRBJ1-1; d_call: TRBD1; clone_size: .; cdr3_nt: TGTGCCACCAGTGGGGGGAGGGGGCGAACTTTCTTT; cdr3_aa: CATSGGRGRTFF
v_call: TRBV5-1; cdr3_length: 17; j_call: TRBJ1-3; d_call: TRBD1; clone_size: .; cdr3_nt: TGCGCCAGCAGCTTTACTACAGGGGGAACCACTGGAAACACCATATATTTT; cdr3_aa: CASSFTTGGTTGNTIYF
v_call: TRBV19; cdr3_length: 15; j_call: TRBJ2-3; d_call: TRBD2; clone_size: .; cdr3_nt: TGTGCCAGTAGTATCGCTAGCGGGTTAACAGATACGCAGTATTTT; cdr3_aa: CASSIASGLTDTQYF
v_call: TRBV5-1; cdr3_length: 14; j_call: TRBJ1-4; d_call: .; clone_size: once; cdr3_nt: TGCGCCAGCAGCCCAAACCCAACTAATGAAAAACTGTTTTTT; cdr3_aa: CASSPNPTNEKLFF
v_call: TRBV5-1; cdr3_length: 12; j_call: TRBJ2-1; d_call: .; clone_size: .; cdr3_nt: TGCGCCAGCAGCTTGAGAGAAAATGAGCAGTTCTTC; cdr3_aa: CASSLRENEQFF
v_call: TRBV28; cdr3_length: 11; j_call: TRBJ1-2; d_call: .; clone_size: .; cdr3_nt: TGTGCCAGCAGCCGGTTTGGTGGCTACACCTTC; cdr3_aa: CASSRFGGYTF
v_call: TRBV3-1/TRBV3-2; cdr3_length: 12; j_call: TRBJ2-3; d_call: .; clone_size: .; cdr3_nt: TGTGCCAGCAGCCACCGGGGGGATACGCAGTATTTT; cdr3_aa: CASSHRGDTQYF
v_call: TRBV6-5; cdr3_length: 14; j_call: TRBJ1-1; d_call: TRBD1; clone_size: few; cdr3_nt: TGTGCCAGCAGTTACTCAGGGGACAGTGGAGTAGCTTTCTTT; cdr3_aa: CASSYSGDSGVAFF
v_call: TRBV5-4; cdr3_length: 15; j_call: TRBJ1-1; d_call: .; clone_size: few; cdr3_nt: TGTGCCAGCAGCTTGGACTTCGTCAAGAACACTGAAGCTTTCTTT; cdr3_aa: CASSLDFVKNTEAFF
v_call: TRBV6-1; cdr3_length: 15; j_call: TRBJ1-2; d_call: .; clone_size: .; cdr3_nt: TGTGCCAGCAGTGAAGGCCCGGTACCTAACTATGGCTACACCTTC; cdr3_aa: CASSEGPVPNYGYTF
v_call: TRBV7-6; cdr3_length: 14; j_call: TRBJ1-2; d_call: .; clone_size: .; cdr3_nt: TGTGCCAGCAGCTTAGGGACAGAGAACTATGGCTACACCTTC; cdr3_aa: CASSLGTENYGYTF
v_call: TRBV19; cdr3_length: 15; j_call: TRBJ1-5; d_call: .; clone_size: .; cdr3_nt: TGTGCCAGTAGTCCCGACACGCGGCCTAATCAGCCCCAGCATTTT; cdr3_aa: CASSPDTRPNQPQHF
v_call: TRBV7-7; cdr3_length: 15; j_call: TRBJ2-2; d_call: TRBD1; clone_size: .; cdr3_nt: TGTGCCAGCAGCCCAGGGGGCTTGAACACCGGGGAGCTGTTTTTT; cdr3_aa: CASSPGGLNTGELFF